This record looks at one T cell receptor beta chain sequence and its context. Sequencing used immunoSEQ multiplex PCR; TCRdb keeps in-frame clones, though not all of them. The sample includes roughly 62,000 clones, 89% seen only once; the top ten take around 4.4%. This record comes from a study of technical replicates of blood from several donors. CDR1 is SGHTA and CDR2 is FQGNSA in the germline V gene. This CDR3 is 15 amino acids long. V lost 6 bases and J lost 3; bases outside the gene matches: 11. The rearrangement links TRBV7-2 to TRBJ2-7; 7 nucleotides agree with TRBD1. This TCR was sampled from a human donor in good health. Some clones in this sample may be carry-over from other donors' samples. The sequenced sample was PBMCs. CDR3 amino acids: CASSLWTGINYEQYF. CDR3 nucleotides: TGTGCCAGCAGTTTGTGGACAGGCATAAACTACGAGCAGTACTTC.